The text below deals with one T cell receptor beta chain. Source study methods: Estimated nucleated cell counts came from reference gene primer amplification. Produced via immunoSEQ multiplex PCR; TCRdb's table is partial and in-frame only. That table is the source of V, J and clone size, and D and trimming were worked out from the DNA. The table has 99,000 or so clones, 70% to 90% seen once. These data belong to a study of blood T cell repertoires in COVID-19. CDR3 length: 15 residues. J was trimmed by 10 bases and V by 0 bases; bases with no gene match: 6. Germline CDR1 reads MNHEY; CDR2 reads SVGAGI.

V gene TRBV6-5 combines with J gene TRBJ1-2; 12 nucleotides line up with TRBD1. The receptor was derived from a woman aged 60-75 years in a cohort sampled during active or convalescent COVID-19. The sequenced sample was peripheral blood. Here the CDR3 DNA reads TGTGCCAGCAGTTACTCAATAGGGACAGGGGGCGACTACACCTTC. It translates to CASSYSIGTGGDYTF.